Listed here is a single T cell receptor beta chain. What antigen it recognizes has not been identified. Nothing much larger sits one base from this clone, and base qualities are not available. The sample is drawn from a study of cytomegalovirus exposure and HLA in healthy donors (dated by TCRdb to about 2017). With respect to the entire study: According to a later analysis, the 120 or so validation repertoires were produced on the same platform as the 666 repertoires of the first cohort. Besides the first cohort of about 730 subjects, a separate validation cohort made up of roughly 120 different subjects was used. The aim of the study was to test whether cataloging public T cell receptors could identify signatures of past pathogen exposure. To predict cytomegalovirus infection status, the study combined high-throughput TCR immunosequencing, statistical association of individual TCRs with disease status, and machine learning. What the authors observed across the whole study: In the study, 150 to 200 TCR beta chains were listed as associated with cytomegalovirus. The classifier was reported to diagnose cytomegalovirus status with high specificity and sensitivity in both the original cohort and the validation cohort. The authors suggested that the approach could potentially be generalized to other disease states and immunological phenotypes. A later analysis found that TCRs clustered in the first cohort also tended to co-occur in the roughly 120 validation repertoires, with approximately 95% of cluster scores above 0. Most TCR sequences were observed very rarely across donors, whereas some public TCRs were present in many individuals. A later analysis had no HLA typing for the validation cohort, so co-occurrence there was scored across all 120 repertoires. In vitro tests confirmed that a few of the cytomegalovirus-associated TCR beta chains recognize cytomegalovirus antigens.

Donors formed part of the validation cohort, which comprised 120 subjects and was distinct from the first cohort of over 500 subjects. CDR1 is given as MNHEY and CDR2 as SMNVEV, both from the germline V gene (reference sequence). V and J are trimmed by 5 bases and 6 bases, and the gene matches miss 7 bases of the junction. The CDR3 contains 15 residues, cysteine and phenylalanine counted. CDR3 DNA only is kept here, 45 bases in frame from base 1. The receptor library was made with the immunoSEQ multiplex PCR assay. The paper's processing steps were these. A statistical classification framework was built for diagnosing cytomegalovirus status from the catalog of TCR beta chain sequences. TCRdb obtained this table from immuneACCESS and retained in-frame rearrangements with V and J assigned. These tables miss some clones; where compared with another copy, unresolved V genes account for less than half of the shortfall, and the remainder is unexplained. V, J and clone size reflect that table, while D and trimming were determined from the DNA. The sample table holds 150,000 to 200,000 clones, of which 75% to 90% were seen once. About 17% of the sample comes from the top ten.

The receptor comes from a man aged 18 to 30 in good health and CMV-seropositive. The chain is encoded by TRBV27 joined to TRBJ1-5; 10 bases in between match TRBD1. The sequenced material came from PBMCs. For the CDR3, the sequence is CASSRDRGAGQPQHF. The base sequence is TGTGCCAGCAGTCGGGACAGGGGCGCCGGTCAGCCCCAGCATTTT.